This TCR beta chain was observed in a study of Ad26.COV2.S vaccination and SARS-CoV-2 variants. Overall study: Into the muscle, Ad26.COV2.S was dosed once or twice, 56 days apart. Overall study results and limits: Ad26.COV2.S recipients had broader spike-specific TCRs (P = 0.0014).

Treatment indicated: roughly 19 received Ad26.COV2.S at low or high dose, single or two shots; roughly 5 received placebo; per-sample allocation not given. Sample collection was performed on day 63 after the first vaccine or placebo injection. Boston provided a donor who was an adult aged 18-55 years. Spike of the Wuhan-strain SARS-CoV-2 was expressed by an Ad26 vector, which formed the vaccine. The germline CDR1 and CDR2 sequences are LNHDA and SQIVND (reference sequence). This CDR3 has 16 residues. Trimming cost V 10 bases and J 0 bases; bases outside gene matches: 10. Libraries were prepared by immunoSEQ multiplex PCR; TCRdb keeps only in-frame clonotypes and omits some of them. The sample has about 330,000 clones; roughly 90% are singletons. Notes on this clone: Antigen unknown.

The J gene is TRBJ2-1, the V gene TRBV19, with 9 bases identical to TRBD2. The specimen was peripheral blood, collected in a trial of Ad26.COV2.S vaccine versus placebo. This receptor was obtained from a person between 18 and 65 years old who received the Ad26.COV2.S COVID-19 vaccine or a placebo. In DNA, the CDR3 is TGTGCCACCAACTTAGCGGGGGTTAGCTCCTACAATGAGCAGTTCTTC. This codes for CATNLAGVSSYNEQFF.